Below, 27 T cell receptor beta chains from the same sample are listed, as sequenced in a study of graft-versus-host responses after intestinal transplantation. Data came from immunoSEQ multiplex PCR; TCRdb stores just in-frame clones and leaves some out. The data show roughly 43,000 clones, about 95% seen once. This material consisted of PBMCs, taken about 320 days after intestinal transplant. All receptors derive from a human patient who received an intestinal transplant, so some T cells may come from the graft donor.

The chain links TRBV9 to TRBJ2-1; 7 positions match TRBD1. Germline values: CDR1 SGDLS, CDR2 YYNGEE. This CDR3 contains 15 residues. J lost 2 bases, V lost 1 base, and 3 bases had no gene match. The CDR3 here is CASSVWDSPYNEQFF. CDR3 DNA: TGTGCCAGCAGCGTATGGGACAGCCCCTACAATGAGCAGTTCTTC.

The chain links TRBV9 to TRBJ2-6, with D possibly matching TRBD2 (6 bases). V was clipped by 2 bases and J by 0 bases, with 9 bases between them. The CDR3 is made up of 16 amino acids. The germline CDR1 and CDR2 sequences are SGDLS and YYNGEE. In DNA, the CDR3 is TGTGCCAGCAGCGTCTATAGCGGCTCTGGGGCCAACGTCCTGACTTTC. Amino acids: CASSVYSGSGANVLTF.

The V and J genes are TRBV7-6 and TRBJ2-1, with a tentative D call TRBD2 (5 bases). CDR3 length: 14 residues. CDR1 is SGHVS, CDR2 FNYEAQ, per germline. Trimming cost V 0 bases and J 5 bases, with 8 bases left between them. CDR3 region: CASSLAGNHNEQFF. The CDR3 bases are TGTGCCAGCAGCTTAGCCGGGAACCACAATGAGCAGTTCTTC.

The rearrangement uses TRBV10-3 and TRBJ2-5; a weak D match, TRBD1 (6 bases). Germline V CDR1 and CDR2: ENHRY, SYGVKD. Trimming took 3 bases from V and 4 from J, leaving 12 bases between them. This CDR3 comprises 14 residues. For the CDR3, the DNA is TGTGCCATCAGTGACCCGGGACACGTAGAGACCCAGTACTTC. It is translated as CAISDPGHVETQYF.

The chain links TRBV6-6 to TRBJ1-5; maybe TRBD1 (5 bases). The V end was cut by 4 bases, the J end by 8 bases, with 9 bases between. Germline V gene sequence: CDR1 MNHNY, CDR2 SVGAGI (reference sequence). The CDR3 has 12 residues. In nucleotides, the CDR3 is TGTGCCAGCAGTTTCCAAGGGGAGCCCCAGCATTTT. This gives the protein CASSFQGEPQHF.

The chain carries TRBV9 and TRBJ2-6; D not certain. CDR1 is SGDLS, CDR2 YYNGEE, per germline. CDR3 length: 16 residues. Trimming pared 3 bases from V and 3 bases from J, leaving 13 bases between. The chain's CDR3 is CASSGSSSRGANVLTF. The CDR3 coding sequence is TGTGCCAGCAGCGGATCAAGTTCCCGTGGGGCCAACGTCCTGACTTTC.

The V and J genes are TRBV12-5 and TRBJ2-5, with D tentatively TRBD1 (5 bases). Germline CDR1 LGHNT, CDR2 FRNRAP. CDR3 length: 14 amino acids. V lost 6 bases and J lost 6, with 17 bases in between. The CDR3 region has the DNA TGTGCTAGTGGCGGTCAGGGTTTTGGGAAGACCCAGTACTTC. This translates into CASGGQGFGKTQYF. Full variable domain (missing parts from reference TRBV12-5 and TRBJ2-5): DARVTQTPRHKVTEMGQEVTMRCQPILGHNTVFWYRQTMMQGLELLAYFRNRAPLDDSGMPKDRFSAEMPDATLATLKIQPSEPRDSAVYFCASGGQGFGKTQYFGPGTRLLVL.

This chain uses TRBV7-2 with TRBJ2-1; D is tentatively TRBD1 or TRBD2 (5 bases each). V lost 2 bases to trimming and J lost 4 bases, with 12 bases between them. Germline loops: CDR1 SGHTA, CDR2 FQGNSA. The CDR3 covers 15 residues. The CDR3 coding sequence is TGTGCCAGCAGCTTACCGGGACGGGGATACAATGAGCAGTTCTTC. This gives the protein CASSLPGRGYNEQFF. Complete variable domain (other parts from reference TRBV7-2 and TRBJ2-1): GAGVSQSPSNKVTEKGKDVELRCDPISGHTALYWYRQSLGQGLEFLIYFQGNSAPDKSGLPSDRFSAERTGGSVSTLTIQRTQQEDSAVYLCASSLPGRGYNEQFFGPGTRLTVL.

CDR3 coding DNA: TGTGCCAGCAGCCAAGCCGGGGCAGGTGGGCACGAGCAGTACTTC. Its translation is CASSQAGAGGHEQYF. The chain joins TRBV14 to TRBJ2-7; D could derive from TRBD1 or TRBD2 (5 bases each). Germline-derived CDR1 and CDR2 are SGHDN and FVKESK. The CDR3 contains 15 residues. Trimming left V 1 base short and J 5 bases short, with 15 bases between.

CDR3 nucleotides: TGTGCCAGCACCGGGTCCCCGTCCTATTCACCCCTCCACTTT. Amino acids: CASTGSPSYSPLHF. This chain connects TRBV2 to TRBJ1-6; no definite D call. Trimming removed 7 bases at V and 8 bases at J, with 15 bases between. This CDR3 comprises 14 residues. From germline, CDR1 is SNHLY and CDR2 FYNNEI.

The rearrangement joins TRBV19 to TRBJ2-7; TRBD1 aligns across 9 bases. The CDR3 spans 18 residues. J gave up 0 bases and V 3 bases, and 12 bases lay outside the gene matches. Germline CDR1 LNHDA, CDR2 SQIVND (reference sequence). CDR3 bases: TGTGCCAGTAGTATCGGGGGGACAGGGATTCCCCACTCCTACGAGCAGTACTTC. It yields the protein CASSIGGTGIPHSYEQYF.

In DNA form, the CDR3 reads TGTGCCAGTAGTATCCCGGGCAGGCGCACCGGGGAGCTGTTTTTT. It encodes CASSIPGRRTGELFF. The V call is TRBV19, the J call TRBJ2-2; D gene unclear. The CDR3 loop spans 15 amino acids. Germline values: CDR1 LNHDA, CDR2 SQIVND (reference sequence). The germline V and J ends were trimmed by 3 bases and 4 bases, with 12 bases remaining between them.

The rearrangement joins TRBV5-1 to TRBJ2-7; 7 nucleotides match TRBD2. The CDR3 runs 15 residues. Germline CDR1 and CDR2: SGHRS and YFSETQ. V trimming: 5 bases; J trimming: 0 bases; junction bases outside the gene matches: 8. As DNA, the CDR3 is TGCGCCAGCAGTACTATAGCGGGTACCTCCTACGAGCAGTACTTC. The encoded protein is CASSTIAGTSYEQYF.

The CDR3 here is CASSPSNTGELFF. The CDR3 DNA is TGTGCCAGCTCACCATCGAACACCGGGGAGCTGTTTTTT. The chain links TRBV18 to TRBJ2-2; D gene unclear. The V end lost 2 bases, the J end lost 0 bases, and 1 base lay between the germline ends. Germline V gene data show CDR1 as KGHSH and CDR2 as LQKENI. This CDR3 is 13 amino acids long.

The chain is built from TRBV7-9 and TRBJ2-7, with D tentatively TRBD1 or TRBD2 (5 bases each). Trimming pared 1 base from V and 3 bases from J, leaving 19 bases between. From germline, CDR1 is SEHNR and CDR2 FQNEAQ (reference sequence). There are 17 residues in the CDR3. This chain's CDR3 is CASSLVQVGVQFYEQYF. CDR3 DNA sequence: TGTGCCAGCAGCTTAGTTCAGGTGGGGGTTCAGTTCTACGAGCAGTACTTC.

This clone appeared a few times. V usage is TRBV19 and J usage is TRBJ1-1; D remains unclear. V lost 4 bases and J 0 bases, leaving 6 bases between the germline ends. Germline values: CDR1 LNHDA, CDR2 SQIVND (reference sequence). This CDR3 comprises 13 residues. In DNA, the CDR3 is TGTGCCAGTAGTAGGTGGGTGAACACTGAAGCTTTCTTT. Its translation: CASSRWVNTEAFF.

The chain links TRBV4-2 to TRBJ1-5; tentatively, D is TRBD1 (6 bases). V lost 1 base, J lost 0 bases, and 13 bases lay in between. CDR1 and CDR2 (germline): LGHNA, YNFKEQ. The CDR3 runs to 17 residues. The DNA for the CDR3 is TGTGCCAGCAGCCAAGCAGGAGGGGGACATAGCAATCAGCCCCAGCATTTT. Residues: CASSQAGGGHSNQPQHF.

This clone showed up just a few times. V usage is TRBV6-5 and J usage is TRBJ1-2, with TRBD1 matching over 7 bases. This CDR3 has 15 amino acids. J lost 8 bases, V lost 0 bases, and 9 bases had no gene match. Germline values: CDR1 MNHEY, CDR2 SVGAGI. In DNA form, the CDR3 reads TGTGCCAGCAGTTACTCCTCGAGACAGGGCTGGGGCTACACCTTC. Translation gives CASSYSSRQGWGYTF.

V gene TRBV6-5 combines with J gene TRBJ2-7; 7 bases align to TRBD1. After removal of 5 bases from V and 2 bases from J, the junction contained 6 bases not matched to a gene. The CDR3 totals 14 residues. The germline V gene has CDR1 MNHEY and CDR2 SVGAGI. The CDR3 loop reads CASSLTGTPYEQYF. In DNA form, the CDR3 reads TGTGCCAGCAGTCTGACAGGGACCCCCTACGAGCAGTACTTC.

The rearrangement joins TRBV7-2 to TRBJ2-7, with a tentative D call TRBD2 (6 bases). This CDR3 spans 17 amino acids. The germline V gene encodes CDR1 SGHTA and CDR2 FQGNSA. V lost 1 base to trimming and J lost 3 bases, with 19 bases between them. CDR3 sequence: CASSLDGRRGLIYEQYF. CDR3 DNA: TGTGCCAGCAGCTTAGATGGTAGGAGGGGTTTGATCTACGAGCAGTACTTC.

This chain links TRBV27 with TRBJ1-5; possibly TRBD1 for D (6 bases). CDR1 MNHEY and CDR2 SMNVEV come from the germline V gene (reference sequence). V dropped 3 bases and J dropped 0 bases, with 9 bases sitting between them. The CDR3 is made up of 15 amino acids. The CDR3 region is CASSLTGHSNQPQHF. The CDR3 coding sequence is TGTGCCAGCAGTTTGACAGGCCATAGCAATCAGCCCCAGCATTTT.

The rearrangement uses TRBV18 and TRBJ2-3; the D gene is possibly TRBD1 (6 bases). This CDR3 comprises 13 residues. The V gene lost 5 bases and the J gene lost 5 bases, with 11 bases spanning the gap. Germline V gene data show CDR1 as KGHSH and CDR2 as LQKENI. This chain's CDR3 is CASSASGEDTQYF. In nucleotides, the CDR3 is TGTGCCAGCTCAGCCTCAGGGGAAGATACGCAGTATTTT.

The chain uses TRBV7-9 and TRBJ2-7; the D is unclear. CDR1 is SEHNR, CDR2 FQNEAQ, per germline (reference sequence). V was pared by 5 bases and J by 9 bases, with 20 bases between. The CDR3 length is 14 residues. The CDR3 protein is CASSPKAEVRRQYF. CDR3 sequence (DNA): TGTGCCAGCAGCCCTAAGGCTGAGGTGAGGCGGCAGTACTTC.

The CDR3 coding sequence is TGTGCCAGCAGTAAGGGACAGAAAAATTCACCCCTCCACTTT. It translates to CASSKGQKNSPLHF. The chain has TRBV7-2 and TRBJ1-6, with 7 positions matching TRBD1. The V segment lost 6 bases and the J segment 7 bases; nucleotides outside the gene matches: 6. Germline V gene lookup returns CDR1 SGHTA and CDR2 FQGNSA. This CDR3 is 14 amino acids long.

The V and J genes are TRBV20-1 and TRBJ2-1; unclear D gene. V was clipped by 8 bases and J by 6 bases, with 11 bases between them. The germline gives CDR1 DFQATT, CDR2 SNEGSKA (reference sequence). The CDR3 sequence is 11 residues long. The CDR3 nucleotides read TGCAGTCCAAAGCTCCCCAATGAGCAGTTCTTC. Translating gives CSPKLPNEQFF.

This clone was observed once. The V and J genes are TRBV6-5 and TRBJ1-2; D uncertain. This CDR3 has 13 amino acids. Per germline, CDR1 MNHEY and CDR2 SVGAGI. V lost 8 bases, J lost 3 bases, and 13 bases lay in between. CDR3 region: CASAMDSYYGYTF. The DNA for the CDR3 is TGTGCCAGCGCCATGGACTCATACTATGGCTACACCTTC.

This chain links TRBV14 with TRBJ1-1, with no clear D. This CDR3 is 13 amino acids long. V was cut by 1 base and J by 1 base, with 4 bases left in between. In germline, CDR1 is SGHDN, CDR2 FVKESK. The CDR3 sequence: CASSQVKNTEAFF. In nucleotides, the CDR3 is TGTGCCAGCAGCCAAGTCAAGAACACTGAAGCTTTCTTT.